This is a list of T cell receptor beta chains from one sample in a study of OX40 agonist ivuxolimab in advanced cancers. Using immunoSEQ multiplex PCR, the repertoire was profiled, and TCRdb retains in-frame clones only, with some absent. This table holds about 60,000 clones, about 89% found once. This specimen was CD4+ or CD8+ T cells sorted from blood, taken in a trial of the OX40 agonist ivuxolimab. These receptors were taken from an adult with an advanced solid tumor such as melanoma, head and neck, liver or kidney cancer. CDR3s include the opening cysteine and the closing phenylalanine or tryptophan. The order of the fields is clone size, V gene, D gene, J gene, CDR3 protein, CDR3 DNA. D genes are given only for firm matches. For some rows the clone size is stated as once, few or many, or as a class when expanded; others skip it.

clone_size: .; v_call: TRBV5-1; d_call: TRBD2; j_call: TRBJ2-5; cdr3_aa: CASSPGGGGETQYF; cdr3_nt: TGCGCCAGCAGCCCGGGCGGGGGTGGCGAGACCCAGTACTTC
clone_size: .; v_call: TRBV15; d_call: .; j_call: TRBJ2-2; cdr3_aa: CATSGVTGELFF; cdr3_nt: TGTGCCACCAGCGGCGTTACCGGGGAGCTGTTTTTT
clone_size: .; v_call: TRBV4-2; d_call: .; j_call: TRBJ1-1; cdr3_aa: CASSQPGGSATEAFF; cdr3_nt: TGTGCCAGCAGCCAACCTGGGGGCAGCGCCACTGAAGCTTTCTTT
clone_size: .; v_call: TRBV7-9; d_call: .; j_call: TRBJ2-7; cdr3_aa: CASSYLEQDYEQYF; cdr3_nt: TGTGCCAGCAGCTACTTAGAACAGGACTACGAGCAGTACTTC
clone_size: .; v_call: TRBV18; d_call: .; j_call: TRBJ1-6; cdr3_aa: CASSPSGSPDSPLHF; cdr3_nt: TGTGCCAGCTCACCATCGGGCAGTCCAGACTCACCCCTCCACTTT
clone_size: .; v_call: TRBV7-2; d_call: .; j_call: TRBJ1-1; cdr3_aa: CASSSRPTLNTEAFF; cdr3_nt: TGTGCCAGCAGCTCCCGACCGACACTTAACACTGAAGCTTTCTTT
clone_size: few; v_call: TRBV2; d_call: .; j_call: TRBJ2-7; cdr3_aa: CATRQTFSYEQYF; cdr3_nt: TGTGCCACCCGACAGACCTTCTCCTACGAGCAGTACTTC
clone_size: few; v_call: TRBV6-1; d_call: .; j_call: TRBJ2-2; cdr3_aa: CASILQGRAGELFF; cdr3_nt: TGTGCCAGCATTCTACAGGGAAGGGCCGGGGAGCTGTTTTTT
clone_size: .; v_call: TRBV6-5; d_call: .; j_call: TRBJ1-1; cdr3_aa: CASSYSGKAEAFF; cdr3_nt: TGTGCCAGCAGTTACTCAGGGAAGGCTGAAGCTTTCTTT
clone_size: .; v_call: TRBV6-1; d_call: .; j_call: TRBJ2-5; cdr3_aa: CASSEQGRETQYF; cdr3_nt: TGTGCCAGCAGTGAGCAGGGGAGGGAGACCCAGTACTTC
clone_size: .; v_call: TRBV6-5; d_call: .; j_call: TRBJ2-7; cdr3_aa: CASSTPGRRRVQYF; cdr3_nt: TGTGCCAGCAGTACCCCGGGACGGCGGAGGGTGCAGTACTTC
clone_size: .; v_call: TRBV5-1; d_call: .; j_call: TRBJ1-2; cdr3_aa: CASGEGDYGYTF; cdr3_nt: TGCGCCAGCGGCGAGGGGGACTATGGCTACACCTTC
clone_size: .; v_call: TRBV7-9; d_call: .; j_call: TRBJ1-2; cdr3_aa: CASSFGSSYGYTF; cdr3_nt: TGTGCCAGCAGCTTTGGTAGTTCCTATGGCTACACCTTC
clone_size: .; v_call: TRBV29-1; d_call: .; j_call: TRBJ2-5; cdr3_aa: CSTDSYQETQYF; cdr3_nt: TGCAGCACCGACAGTTACCAAGAGACCCAGTACTTC
clone_size: .; v_call: TRBV20-1; d_call: .; j_call: TRBJ1-2; cdr3_aa: CSARRGYGYTF; cdr3_nt: TGCAGTGCGAGGAGGGGATATGGCTACACCTTC
clone_size: medium-sized; v_call: TRBV11-3; d_call: TRBD2; j_call: TRBJ2-1; cdr3_aa: CASSPSGQSGNEQFF; cdr3_nt: TGTGCCAGCAGCCCTAGCGGGCAGTCCGGCAATGAGCAGTTCTTC
clone_size: .; v_call: TRBV7-3; d_call: TRBD2; j_call: TRBJ2-2; cdr3_aa: CASSPTGLAGVRTGELFF; cdr3_nt: TGTGCCAGCAGCCCGACTGGACTAGCGGGAGTTAGAACCGGGGAGCTGTTTTTT
clone_size: .; v_call: TRBV5-4; d_call: TRBD1; j_call: TRBJ1-2; cdr3_aa: CASSQNTGDDGYTF; cdr3_nt: TGTGCCAGCAGCCAGAATACAGGGGACGATGGCTACACCTTC
clone_size: .; v_call: TRBV9; d_call: TRBD2; j_call: TRBJ2-2; cdr3_aa: CASSVVSRGMNTGELFF; cdr3_nt: TGTGCCAGCAGCGTAGTATCGCGGGGGATGAACACCGGGGAGCTGTTTTTT
clone_size: .; v_call: TRBV7-2; d_call: .; j_call: TRBJ1-5; cdr3_aa: CASSLGIGGAQPQHF; cdr3_nt: TGTGCCAGCAGCTTAGGTATCGGAGGAGCTCAGCCCCAGCATTTT
clone_size: .; v_call: TRBV4-3; d_call: .; j_call: TRBJ1-1; cdr3_aa: CASSQLLGQNTEAFF; cdr3_nt: TGCGCCAGCAGCCAACTTCTCGGACAGAACACTGAAGCTTTCTTT
clone_size: .; v_call: TRBV6-1; d_call: TRBD1; j_call: TRBJ1-4; cdr3_aa: CASSGIGTGRIANEKLFF; cdr3_nt: TGTGCCAGCAGTGGAATCGGGACAGGGAGGATCGCTAATGAAAAACTGTTTTTT
clone_size: .; v_call: TRBV6-1; d_call: TRBD1; j_call: TRBJ1-2; cdr3_aa: CASSTGDRARGYTF; cdr3_nt: TGTGCCAGCAGTACCGGGGACAGGGCAAGAGGCTACACCTTC